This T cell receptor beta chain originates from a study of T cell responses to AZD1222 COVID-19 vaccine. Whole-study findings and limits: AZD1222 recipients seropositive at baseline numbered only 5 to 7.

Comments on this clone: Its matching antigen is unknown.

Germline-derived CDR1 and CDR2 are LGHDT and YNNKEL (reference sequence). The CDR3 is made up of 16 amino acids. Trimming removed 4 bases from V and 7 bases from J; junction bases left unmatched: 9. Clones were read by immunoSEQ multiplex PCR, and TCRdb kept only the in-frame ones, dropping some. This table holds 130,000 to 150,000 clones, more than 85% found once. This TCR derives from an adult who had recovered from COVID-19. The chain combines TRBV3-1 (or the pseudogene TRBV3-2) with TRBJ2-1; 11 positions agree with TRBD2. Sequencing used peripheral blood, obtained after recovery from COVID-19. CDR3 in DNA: TGTGCCAGCAGCCTTTCACTAGCGGGAGTACGGAATGAGCAGTTCTTC. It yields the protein CASSLSLAGVRNEQFF.